Sequencing of this T cell receptor (beta chain) was carried out in a study of blood T cell repertoires in COVID-19. Study details: The United States, Italy and Spain were the sources of the acute and convalescent COVID-19 samples. PBMCs, B-cell-depleted T cells, or T cells provided the cDNA or gDNA that made up the material.

The protocol was immunoSEQ multiplex PCR, while the TCRdb copy is restricted to in-frame clones and leaves out a portion. Found here are some 130,000 clones, around nine tenths of them singletons; the top ten hold 11%. Germline V CDR1 and CDR2: MGHDK, SYGVNS. Trimming took 2 bases from V and 8 from J; bases not matched to a gene: 6. The CDR3 sequence is 15 residues long. This chain links TRBV25-1 with TRBJ1-4, with 9 nucleotides matching TRBD1. Material: peripheral blood. This TCR came from a woman aged 70-85 years with COVID-19, enrolled during active disease. The CDR3 region is CASSERTGVGEKLFF. CDR3 nucleotide sequence: TGTGCCAGCAGTGAAAGGACAGGGGTGGGAGAAAAACTGTTTTTT.